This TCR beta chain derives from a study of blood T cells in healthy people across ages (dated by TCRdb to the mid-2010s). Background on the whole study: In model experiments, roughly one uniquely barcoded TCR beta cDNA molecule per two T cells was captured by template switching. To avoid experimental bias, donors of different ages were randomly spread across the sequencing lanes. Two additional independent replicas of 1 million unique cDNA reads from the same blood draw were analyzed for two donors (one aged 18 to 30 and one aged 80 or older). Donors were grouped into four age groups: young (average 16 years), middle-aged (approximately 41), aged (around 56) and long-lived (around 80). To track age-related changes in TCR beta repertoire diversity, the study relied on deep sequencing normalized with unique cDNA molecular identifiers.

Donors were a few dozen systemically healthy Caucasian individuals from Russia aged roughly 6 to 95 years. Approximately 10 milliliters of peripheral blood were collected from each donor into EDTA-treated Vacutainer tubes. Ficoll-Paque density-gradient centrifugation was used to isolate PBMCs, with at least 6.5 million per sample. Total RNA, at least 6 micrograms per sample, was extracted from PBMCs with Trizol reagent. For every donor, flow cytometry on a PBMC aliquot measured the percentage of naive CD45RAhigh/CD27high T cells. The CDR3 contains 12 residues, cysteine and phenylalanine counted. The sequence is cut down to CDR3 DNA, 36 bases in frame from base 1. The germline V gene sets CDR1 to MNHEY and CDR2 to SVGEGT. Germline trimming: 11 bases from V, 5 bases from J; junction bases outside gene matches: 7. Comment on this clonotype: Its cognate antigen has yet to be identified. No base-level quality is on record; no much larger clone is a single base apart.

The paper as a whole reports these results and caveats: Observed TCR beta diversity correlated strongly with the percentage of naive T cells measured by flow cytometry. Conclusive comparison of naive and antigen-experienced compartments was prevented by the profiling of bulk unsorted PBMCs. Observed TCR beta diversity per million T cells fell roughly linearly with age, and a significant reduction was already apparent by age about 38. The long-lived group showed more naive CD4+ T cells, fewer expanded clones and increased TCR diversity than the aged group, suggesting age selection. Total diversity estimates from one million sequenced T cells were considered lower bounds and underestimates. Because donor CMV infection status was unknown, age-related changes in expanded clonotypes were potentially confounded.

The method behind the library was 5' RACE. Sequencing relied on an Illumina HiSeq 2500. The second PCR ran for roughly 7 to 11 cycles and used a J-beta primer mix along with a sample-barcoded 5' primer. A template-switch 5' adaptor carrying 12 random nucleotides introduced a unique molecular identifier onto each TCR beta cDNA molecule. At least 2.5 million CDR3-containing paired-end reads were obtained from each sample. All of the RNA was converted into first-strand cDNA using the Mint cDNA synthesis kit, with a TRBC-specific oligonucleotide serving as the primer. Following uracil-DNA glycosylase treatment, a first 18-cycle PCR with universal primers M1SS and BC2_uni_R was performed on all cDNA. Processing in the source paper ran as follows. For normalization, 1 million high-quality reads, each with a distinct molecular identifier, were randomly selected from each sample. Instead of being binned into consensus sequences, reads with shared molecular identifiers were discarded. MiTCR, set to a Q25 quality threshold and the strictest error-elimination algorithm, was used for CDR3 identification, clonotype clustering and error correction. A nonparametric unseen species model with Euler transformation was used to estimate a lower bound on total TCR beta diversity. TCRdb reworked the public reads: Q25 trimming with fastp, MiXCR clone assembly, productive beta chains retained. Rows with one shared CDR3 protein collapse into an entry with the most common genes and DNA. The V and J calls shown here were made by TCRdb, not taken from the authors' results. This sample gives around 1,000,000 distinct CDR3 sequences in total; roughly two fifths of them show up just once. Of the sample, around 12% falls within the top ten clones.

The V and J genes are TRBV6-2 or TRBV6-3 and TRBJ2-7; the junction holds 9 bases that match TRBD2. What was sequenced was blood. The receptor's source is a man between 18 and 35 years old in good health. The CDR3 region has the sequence CAVNSGGNEQYF. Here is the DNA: TGTGCCGTGAATAGCGGGGGCAACGAGCAGTACTTC.